Each of the 11 T cell receptor beta chains below was sequenced from the same sample in a study of T cell responses to AZD1222 COVID-19 vaccine. The repertoire was sequenced with immunoSEQ multiplex PCR; TCRdb's copy has only in-frame clones and lacks some. The sample shows 100,000 to 150,000 clones, just over 90% of them seen only once. The source material was peripheral blood, sampled 28 days after the second AZD1222 dose. The receptors derive from an adult who received the AZD1222 COVID-19 vaccine.

The rearrangement links TRBV5-6 to TRBJ2-1, with D hard to call. Trimming shortened V by 2 bases and J by 0 bases, and 9 bases separated the two germline ends. Germline CDR1 SGHDT, CDR2 YYEEEE. There are 15 residues in the CDR3. CDR3 in amino acids: CASSFSISSYNEQFF. Here the CDR3 DNA reads TGTGCCAGCAGCTTCTCCATAAGCTCCTACAATGAGCAGTTCTTC.

This clone occurred once. The CDR3 bases are TGTGCCAGTAGTATAGATCACTCTGAAAAACTGTTTTTT. As protein: CASSIDHSEKLFF. The J gene is TRBJ1-4, the V gene TRBV19; no clear D. This CDR3 spans 13 amino acids. Germline CDR1 reads LNHDA; CDR2 reads SQIVND (reference sequence). V lost 0 bases and J 7 bases, leaving 6 bases between the germline ends.

The chain is built from TRBV6-5 and TRBJ2-1; D gene ambiguous. Germline values: CDR1 MNHEY, CDR2 SVGAGI. This CDR3 contains 14 residues. The ends were cut back, 2 bases at V and 6 bases at J, with 11 bases in the middle. CDR3 in DNA: TGTGCCAGCAGTTACGGGCCTACCCCCAATGAGCAGTTCTTC. It encodes CASSYGPTPNEQFF.

The V gene is TRBV29-1, the J gene TRBJ1-2, with 8 nucleotides matching TRBD1. V shed 5 bases, J shed 8 bases, and the junction held 10 bases outside the gene matches. Germline values: CDR1 SQVTM, CDR2 ANQGSEA. The CDR3 length is 13 residues. The CDR3 DNA sequence: TGCAGCGTTTTTGACAGGGGAGGATGGGGCTACACCTTC. Protein sequence: CSVFDRGGWGYTF.

J is TRBJ2-1 and V is TRBV24-1; D uncertain. V lost 3 bases and J lost 2, with 13 bases in between. This CDR3 has 16 amino acids. Germline CDR1 and CDR2: KGHDR and SFDVKD. In nucleotides, the CDR3 is TGTGCCACCAGTGATGTCTCCCAACCACCCTACAATGAGCAGTTCTTC. Amino acids: CATSDVSQPPYNEQFF.

CDR3 in amino acids: CASSQVVGSAGGSYEQYF. The CDR3 DNA follows: TGTGCCAGCAGCCAAGTAGTCGGCTCAGCGGGAGGCTCCTACGAGCAGTACTTC. The chain carries TRBV4-2 and TRBJ2-7, with 9 bases fitting TRBD2. Germline CDR1 LGHNA, CDR2 YNFKEQ. This CDR3 is built from 18 residues. V lost 1 base and J lost 0; bases outside the gene matches: 10.

The chain has TRBV27 and TRBJ1-1; the match to TRBD1 covers 7 bases. V lost 0 bases to trimming and J lost 1 base; unmatched junction nucleotides: 2. The CDR3 consists of 15 residues. Germline lookup yields CDR1 MNHEY and CDR2 SMNVEV (reference sequence). The CDR3 DNA reads TGTGCCAGCAGTTTATCTCGGACAGGGAACACTGAAGCTTTCTTT. This encodes CASSLSRTGNTEAFF.

The CDR3 reads CASSYRQPLAEQFF. The CDR3 bases are TGTGCCAGCAGTTACCGGCAGCCCCTCGCTGAGCAGTTCTTC. This chain connects TRBV6-5 to TRBJ2-1; unclear D gene. V was trimmed by 2 bases and J by 9 bases, leaving 14 bases between them. The CDR3 has 14 amino acids. CDR1 is MNHEY and CDR2 is SVGAGI in the germline V gene.

The chain carries TRBV6-5 and TRBJ1-5; 7 positions agree with TRBD1. V shed 5 bases and J 5 bases; nucleotides not matched to a gene: 6. CDR1 MNHEY and CDR2 SVGAGI come from the germline V gene. The CDR3 runs to 14 residues. CDR3 bases: TGTGCCAGCAGTCCCAGAACAGGGGATCAGCCCCAGCATTTT. Protein sequence: CASSPRTGDQPQHF.

The CDR3 sequence is CASTTSQGAPTGELFF. CDR3 sequence (DNA): TGTGCCAGCACCACTTCCCAGGGGGCGCCCACCGGGGAGCTGTTTTTT. The V gene is TRBV28, the J gene TRBJ2-2; 8 bases fit TRBD1. CDR1 and CDR2 from the germline V gene are MDHEN and SYDVKM. The CDR3 length is 16 residues. The junction had 11 bases not matched to a gene; V was cut back by 7 bases and J by 4 bases.

The rearrangement uses TRBV5-1 and TRBJ2-1, with 14 bases fitting TRBD2. The V segment lost 3 bases and the J segment 8 bases; nucleotides outside the gene matches: 7. The length of the CDR3 is 16 residues. Germline loops: CDR1 SGHRS, CDR2 YFSETQ. The CDR3 bases are TGCGCCAGCAGCTACGGACTAGCGGGAGGCCTGGATGAGCAGTTCTTC. Protein product: CASSYGLAGGLDEQFF. Filled out from reference TRBV5-1 and TRBJ2-1, the complete variable domain reads KAGVTQTPRYLIKTRGQQVTLSCSPISGHRSVSWYQQTPGQGLQFLFEYFSETQRNKGNFPGRFSGRQFSNSRSEMNVSTLELGDSALYLCASSYGLAGGLDEQFFGPGTRLTVL.